This T cell receptor (beta chain) was sequenced during a study of T-cell memory formation after mild COVID-19. TCRdb used MiXCR to reprocess the 5' RACE reads, holding one entry per CDR3 protein. The sample shows around 130,000 distinct CDR3 sequences, approximately 16% of them seen only once. The germline gives CDR1 KGHDR, CDR2 SFDVKD. This CDR3 spans 11 amino acids. The V end was cut by 1 base, the J end by 5 bases, with 1 base between. Material: PBMCs or a T cell subset sorted from them (not recorded which). The TCR was taken from an adult woman who had mild COVID-19 (a few samples of this study predate the infection). Cell type and time point are not known. This chain joins TRBV24-1 and TRBJ1-2; D call uncertain. This CDR3 is CATSDFYGYTF. The CDR3 coding sequence is TGTGCCACCAGTGATTTTTATGGCTACACCTTC.